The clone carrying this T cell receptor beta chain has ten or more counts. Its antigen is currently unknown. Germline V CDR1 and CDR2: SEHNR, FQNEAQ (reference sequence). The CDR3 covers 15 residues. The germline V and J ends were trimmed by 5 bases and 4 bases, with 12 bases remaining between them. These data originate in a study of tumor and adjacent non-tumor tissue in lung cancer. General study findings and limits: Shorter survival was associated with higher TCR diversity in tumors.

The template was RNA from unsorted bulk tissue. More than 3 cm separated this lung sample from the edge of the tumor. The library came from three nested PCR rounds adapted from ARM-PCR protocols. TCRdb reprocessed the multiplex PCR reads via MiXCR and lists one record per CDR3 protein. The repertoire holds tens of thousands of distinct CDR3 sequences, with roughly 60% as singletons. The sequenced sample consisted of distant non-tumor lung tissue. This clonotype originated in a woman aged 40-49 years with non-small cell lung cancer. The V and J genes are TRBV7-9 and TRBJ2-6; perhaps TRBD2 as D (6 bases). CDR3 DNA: TGTGCCAGCAGCCCAGGGAGGATGGGGGCCAACGTCCTGACTTTC. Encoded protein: CASSPGRMGANVLTF. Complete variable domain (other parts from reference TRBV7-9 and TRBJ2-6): DTGVSQNPRHKITKRGQNVTFRCDPISEHNRLYWYRQTLGQGPEFLTYFQNEAQLEKSRLLSDRFSAERPKGSFSTLEIQRTEQGDSAMYLCASSPGRMGANVLTFGAGSRLTVL.